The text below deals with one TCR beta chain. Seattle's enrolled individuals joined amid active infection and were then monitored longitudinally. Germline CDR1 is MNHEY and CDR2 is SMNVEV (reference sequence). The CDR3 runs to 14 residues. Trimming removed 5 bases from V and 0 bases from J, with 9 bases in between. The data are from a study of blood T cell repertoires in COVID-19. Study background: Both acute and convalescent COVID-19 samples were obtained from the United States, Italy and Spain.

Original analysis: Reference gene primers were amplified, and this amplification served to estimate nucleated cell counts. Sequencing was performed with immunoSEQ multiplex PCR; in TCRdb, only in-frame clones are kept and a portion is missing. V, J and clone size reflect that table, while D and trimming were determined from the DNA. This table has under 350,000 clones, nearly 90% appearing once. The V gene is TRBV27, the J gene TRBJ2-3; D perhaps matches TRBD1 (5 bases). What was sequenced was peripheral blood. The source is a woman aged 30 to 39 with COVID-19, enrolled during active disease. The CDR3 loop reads CASSRGDSTDTQYF. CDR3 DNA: TGTGCCAGCAGTAGGGGCGATAGCACAGATACGCAGTATTTT.